Below are 23 T cell receptor beta chains sequenced from a single sample in a study of blood T cell repertoires in COVID-19. The protocol was immunoSEQ multiplex PCR, while the TCRdb copy is restricted to in-frame clones and leaves out a portion. Here the sample spans approximately 78,000 clones, approximately 91% being singletons. The sequenced material came from peripheral blood. These receptor sequences come from a middle-aged man with COVID-19, enrolled during active disease.

This clone was seen a handful of times. The chain uses TRBV9 and TRBJ1-4; D not certain. The CDR3 sequence is 14 residues long. Germline assignment: CDR1 SGDLS and CDR2 YYNGEE. Trimming shortened V by 0 bases and J by 6 bases, and 9 bases separated the two germline ends. The CDR3 region has the DNA TGTGCCAGCAGCGTAGCACCAACAGATGAAAAACTGTTTTTT. Amino acid sequence: CASSVAPTDEKLFF.

The chain uses TRBV7-2 and TRBJ2-3, with D possibly TRBD1 on 6 matching bases. V dropped 3 bases and J dropped 8 bases, with 18 bases sitting between them. Germline loops: CDR1 SGHTA, CDR2 FQGNSA. CDR3 length equals 15 residues. As DNA, the CDR3 is TGTGCCAGCAGCTTCTATTCGCAGGGGCGGGCTACGCAGTATTTT. It translates to CASSFYSQGRATQYF.

The V call is TRBV5-1, the J call TRBJ2-5, with D perhaps TRBD2 (5 bases). Germline values: CDR1 SGHRS, CDR2 YFSETQ. There are 15 residues in the CDR3. With 2 bases removed from V and 5 bases from J, the gap between germline ends came to 16 bases. The CDR3: CASSFDGGITETQYF. The CDR3 bases are TGCGCCAGCAGCTTCGACGGAGGAATAACGGAGACCCAGTACTTC.

V usage is TRBV11-1 and J usage is TRBJ2-2, with 9 bases matching TRBD2. Per germline, CDR1 SGHAT and CDR2 FQDESV (reference sequence). The CDR3 is made up of 16 amino acids. Trimming removed 4 bases from V and 4 bases from J; junction bases left unmatched: 7. The DNA of the CDR3 is TGTGCCAGCAGCTCACAGCGGGGGGCCGTCACCGGGGAGCTGTTTTTT. Translation: CASSSQRGAVTGELFF.

This clone has a single count. CDR3 protein: CASSLASGSHTQYF. The CDR3 nucleotides are TGTGCCAGCAGCCTGGCTAGCGGGAGCCATACGCAGTATTTT. J is TRBJ2-3 and V is TRBV3-1 (or the pseudogene TRBV3-2); 10 nucleotides match TRBD2. The CDR3 contains 14 residues. Looked up from germline, CDR1 is LGHDT and CDR2 is YNNKEL (reference sequence). J lost 7 bases, V lost 4 bases, and 5 bases had no gene match.

This CDR3 reads CASTLDRFNEKLFF. In DNA form, the CDR3 reads TGTGCCAGCACCCTCGACAGGTTTAATGAAAAACTGTTTTTT. This sequence joins TRBV6-5 and TRBJ1-4; D is possibly TRBD1 (6 bases). V was shortened by 7 bases and J by 4 bases, with 13 bases between the two germline ends. The CDR3 spans 14 residues. Germline V gives CDR1 MNHEY, CDR2 SVGAGI.

The chain has TRBV10-3 and TRBJ1-1; D is possibly TRBD1 (6 bases). Trimming pared 7 bases from V and 1 base from J, leaving 13 bases between. Per germline, CDR1 ENHRY and CDR2 SYGVKD. The CDR3 is 14 residues long. CDR3 bases: TGTGCCATCAATGACGAAGGGGGGAACACTGAAGCTTTCTTT. Its protein is CAINDEGGNTEAFF.

This clone was seen only a few times. The gene calls are TRBV5-1 and TRBJ1-1, with D perhaps matching TRBD1 (6 bases). Germline V CDR1 and CDR2: SGHRS, YFSETQ. The CDR3 has 15 residues. Deletions cut 4 bases from V and 1 base from J, with 14 bases between. DNA of the CDR3: TGCGCCAGCAGCCCGAAAGGGGGACGGAACACTGAAGCTTTCTTT. This gives the protein CASSPKGGRNTEAFF. Using reference TRBV5-1 and TRBJ1-1 for the parts outside the CDR3, the full variable domain is KAGVTQTPRYLIKTRGQQVTLSCSPISGHRSVSWYQQTPGQGLQFLFEYFSETQRNKGNFPGRFSGRQFSNSRSEMNVSTLELGDSALYLCASSPKGGRNTEAFFGQGTRLTVV.

The CDR3 region is CASSRDSNYGYTF. The DNA of the CDR3 is TGTGCCAGCAGCAGGGACAGTAACTATGGCTACACCTTC. This chain joins TRBV3-1 (or the pseudogene TRBV3-2) and TRBJ1-2; 7 nucleotides match TRBD1. Germline V gene lookup returns CDR1 LGHDT and CDR2 YNNKEL (reference sequence). V shed 5 bases and J 1 base; nucleotides not matched to a gene: 1. The CDR3 contains 13 residues.

This sequence joins TRBV6-5 and TRBJ1-2, with TRBD1 identical over 7 bases. CDR3 length: 15 residues. Trimming removed 5 bases from V and 4 bases from J; junction bases left unmatched: 10. CDR1 MNHEY and CDR2 SVGAGI come from the germline V gene. The CDR3 loop reads CASSRSGTAVYGYTF. The CDR3 DNA sequence: TGTGCCAGCAGTCGCTCCGGGACAGCGGTCTATGGCTACACCTTC.

V is TRBV5-6 and J is TRBJ2-3, with TRBD2 identical over 11 bases. Germline V gene lookup returns CDR1 SGHDT and CDR2 YYEEEE. The CDR3 is made up of 15 amino acids. Germline trimming cut 0 bases from V and 6 bases from J; bases unmatched to any gene: 3. CDR3 sequence (DNA): TGTGCCAGCAGCTTGGGACTAGCGGGATCGGATACGCAGTATTTT. Translation gives CASSLGLAGSDTQYF.

The chain uses TRBV5-4 and TRBJ2-5; TRBD2 agrees at 15 bases. J was trimmed by 4 bases and V by 4 bases; bases with no gene match: 2. CDR1 and CDR2 (germline): SGHNT, YYREEE (reference sequence). The CDR3 length is 15 residues. The CDR3 DNA is TGTGCCAGCAGCCAGGGACTAGCGGGAGGAGAGACCCAGTACTTC. Translating gives CASSQGLAGGETQYF.

The V call is TRBV9, the J call TRBJ2-2, with 8 nucleotides matching TRBD1. Per the germline V gene, CDR1 is SGDLS and CDR2 is YYNGEE. V lost 2 bases, J lost 0 bases, and 6 bases stayed unmatched. The CDR3 consists of 17 residues. Written as DNA, the CDR3 is TGTGCCAGCAGCGTCTTCAGGGGGCTCGCGAACACCGGGGAGCTGTTTTTT. Translating it yields CASSVFRGLANTGELFF.

This chain links TRBV18 with TRBJ2-3; D is unresolved. Between the trimmed V and J ends, which lost 5 bases and 1 base, there was a span of 13 bases. Germline V gene sequence: CDR1 KGHSH, CDR2 LQKENI. The CDR3 contains 15 residues. CDR3 nucleotides: TGTGCCAGCTCAGAGACTCCACTGGGCACAGATACGCAGTATTTT. It specifies CASSETPLGTDTQYF.

Here the CDR3 DNA reads TGTGCCAGCAGCCCGACACAGGGGGTCGGTGCAGAGACCCAGTACTTC. Amino acids: CASSPTQGVGAETQYF. The rearrangement links TRBV7-8 to TRBJ2-5; 8 bases are shared with TRBD1. CDR1 and CDR2 from the germline V gene are SGHVS and FQNEAQ. The CDR3 has 16 residues. The V and J ends lost 5 bases and 4 bases, in that order; junction bases with no gene match: 12.

This rearrangement joins TRBV7-8 to TRBJ2-1; D is undetermined. The CDR3 is 13 residues long. Germline V lookup: CDR1 SGHVS, CDR2 FQNEAQ. Trimming stripped 5 bases from V and 5 bases from J, with 10 bases between. CDR3 loop: CASSRTADNEQFF. In DNA, the CDR3 is TGTGCCAGCAGCCGAACTGCGGACAATGAGCAGTTCTTC.

This rearrangement joins TRBV29-1 to TRBJ2-3; possible D gene TRBD2, 7 bases. There are 14 residues in the CDR3. With 6 bases removed from V and 0 bases from J, the gap between germline ends came to 13 bases. Germline CDR1 SQVTM, CDR2 ANQGSEA. CDR3 DNA: TGCAGCGTCGAGGGGGGGGCTAGCACAGATACGCAGTATTTT. Its translation is CSVEGGASTDTQYF.

This chain joins TRBV6-6 and TRBJ2-1; D might be TRBD2 (6 bases). The CDR3 runs to 14 residues. The germline V and J ends were trimmed by 6 bases and 4 bases, with 13 bases remaining between them. Germline CDR1 and CDR2: MNHNY and SVGAGI (reference sequence). CDR3 sequence reads: CASSSRELYNEQFF. As DNA, the CDR3 is TGTGCCAGCAGCTCCCGGGAGCTTTACAATGAGCAGTTCTTC.

The chain combines TRBV11-2 with TRBJ1-4; the D is unclear. The CDR3 consists of 13 residues. The germline V gene encodes CDR1 SGHAT and CDR2 FQNNGV. V gave up 0 bases and J gave up 5 bases, with 4 bases separating them. The CDR3: CASSLDRNEKLFF. The CDR3 bases are TGTGCCAGCAGCTTAGACAGGAATGAAAAACTGTTTTTT.

This clone was observed a few times. The CDR3 loop reads CASSPQREGRQFF. The DNA of the CDR3 is TGTGCCAGCAGCCCACAGCGGGAGGGACGGCAGTTCTTC. This chain joins TRBV7-9 and TRBJ2-1, with 10 bases lining up with TRBD2. The CDR3 sequence is 13 residues long. Germline CDR1 reads SEHNR; CDR2 reads FQNEAQ (reference sequence). The J segment lost 12 bases and the V segment lost 5 bases, leaving 7 bases of the junction unmatched.

The chain carries TRBV7-9 and TRBJ2-7, with D maybe TRBD2 (5 bases). V was clipped by 5 bases and J by 6 bases, with 14 bases between them. The CDR3 covers 13 residues. The germline CDR1 and CDR2 sequences are SEHNR and FQNEAQ (reference sequence). The CDR3 is CASSRWGESEQYF. CDR3 coding DNA: TGTGCCAGCAGCAGGTGGGGAGAAAGCGAGCAGTACTTC.

The chain links TRBV5-1 to TRBJ1-1; perhaps TRBD1 as D (5 bases). CDR3 length: 13 residues. V dropped 3 bases and J dropped 3 bases, with 9 bases sitting between them. Germline V lookup: CDR1 SGHRS, CDR2 YFSETQ. CDR3 sequence: CASSWGRDTEAFF. In DNA, the CDR3 is TGCGCCAGCAGCTGGGGCAGAGACACTGAAGCTTTCTTT. Full variable domain (remainder filled in from reference TRBV5-1 and TRBJ1-1): KAGVTQTPRYLIKTRGQQVTLSCSPISGHRSVSWYQQTPGQGLQFLFEYFSETQRNKGNFPGRFSGRQFSNSRSEMNVSTLELGDSALYLCASSWGRDTEAFFGQGTRLTVV.

The rearrangement links TRBV20-1 to TRBJ1-1; 7 nucleotides line up with TRBD1. V dropped 6 bases and J dropped 9; count of bases not matched to a gene: 7. The CDR3 is 11 residues long. The germline V gene encodes CDR1 DFQATT and CDR2 SNEGSKA (reference sequence). This CDR3 reads CSASTGLKAFF. CDR3 sequence (DNA): TGCAGTGCCTCGACAGGGTTGAAAGCTTTCTTT.